The 21 T cell receptor beta chains presented below share a single source sample, sequenced in a study of cytomegalovirus exposure and HLA in healthy donors. 13 Jbeta primers and 60 Vbeta primers were used for the PCR. Assay: immunoSEQ multiplex PCR; the TCRdb copy retains only in-frame clones and omits some. Seen here are roughly 150,000 clones, 80% observed once, and the top ten hold around 15%. Material: PBMCs. Receptors were obtained from a woman aged 40 to 55 in good health and CMV-seronegative.

This clone came up a few times. This chain uses TRBV7-9 with TRBJ2-7, with TRBD1 matching over 11 bases. V trimming: 3 bases; J trimming: 2 bases; junction bases outside the gene matches: 3. The germline V gene encodes CDR1 SEHNR and CDR2 FQNEAQ (reference sequence). CDR3 size: 15 residues. The CDR3 DNA reads as TGTGCCAGCAGCTTTAGGGACAGGGGGACCTACGAGCAGTACTTC. Translated: CASSFRDRGTYEQYF. Together with reference TRBV7-9 and TRBJ2-7, the CDR3 gives the full variable domain: DTGVSQNPRHKITKRGQNVTFRCDPISEHNRLYWYRQTLGQGPEFLTYFQNEAQLEKSRLLSDRFSAERPKGSFSTLEIQRTEQGDSAMYLCASSFRDRGTYEQYFGPGTRLTVT.

The rearrangement joins TRBV4-1 to TRBJ2-7; D may be TRBD1 (7 bases). The CDR3 contains 11 residues. Trimming shortened V by 2 bases and J by 10 bases, and 9 bases separated the two germline ends. Germline lookup yields CDR1 MGHRA and CDR2 YSYEKL. The CDR3 region is CASSQQGGQYF. DNA of the CDR3: TGCGCCAGCAGCCAACAGGGGGGACAGTACTTC.

This chain connects TRBV6-6 to TRBJ2-7; D might be TRBD1 (6 bases). V was clipped by 2 bases and J by 2 bases, with 16 bases between them. There are 16 residues in the CDR3. Per germline, CDR1 MNHNY and CDR2 SVGAGI (reference sequence). In DNA form, the CDR3 reads TGTGCCAGCAGTTACGGAAATTTGGACAGCCCCTACGAGCAGTACTTC. It translates to CASSYGNLDSPYEQYF.

This clone showed up just a few times. The rearrangement joins TRBV7-2 to TRBJ2-5; no clear D. V lost 3 bases and J 5 bases, leaving 4 bases between the germline ends. The CDR3 is 11 residues long. Germline V gene data show CDR1 as SGHTA and CDR2 as FQGNSA. The chain's CDR3 is CASSFMETQYF. The CDR3 DNA sequence: TGTGCCAGCAGCTTCATGGAGACCCAGTACTTC.

The V and J genes are TRBV10-3 and TRBJ2-3; the match to TRBD2 covers 8 bases. This CDR3 has 15 residues. The germline gives CDR1 ENHRY, CDR2 SYGVKD. Losses at the gene ends were 2 bases for V and 1 base for J; bases not matched to a gene: 2. The CDR3 here is CAISEPGLGTDTQYF. In DNA, the CDR3 is TGTGCCATCAGTGAGCCGGGACTAGGCACAGATACGCAGTATTTT.

The chain combines TRBV28 with TRBJ2-5; 15 bases align to TRBD2. Germline loops: CDR1 MDHEN, CDR2 SYDVKM. The CDR3 contains 19 residues. J gave up 0 bases and V 6 bases, and 11 bases lay outside the gene matches. The CDR3 here is CASSRPGTSGRPNQETQYF. The CDR3 region has the DNA TGTGCCAGCAGCCGTCCCGGGACTAGCGGGAGGCCCAACCAAGAGACCCAGTACTTC.

The chain couples TRBV12-5 to TRBJ1-3; 9 bases map to TRBD1. V trimming: 0 bases; J trimming: 0 bases; junction bases outside the gene matches: 15. The CDR3 is 21 amino acids. Germline V gives CDR1 LGHNT, CDR2 FRNRAP. The CDR3: CASGLVLWGTGRFSSGNTIYF. In nucleotides, the CDR3 is TGTGCTAGTGGTTTGGTACTATGGGGGACAGGGAGGTTTTCCTCTGGAAACACCATATATTTT.

The chain has TRBV5-4 and TRBJ2-7; 8 bases are shared with TRBD1. After removal of 5 bases from V and 6 bases from J, the junction contained 4 bases not matched to a gene. The CDR3 loop spans 12 amino acids. CDR1 and CDR2 from the germline V gene are SGHNT and YYREEE (reference sequence). The CDR3 nucleotides read TGTGCCAGCAGTCCGACAGGGGTCGAGCAGTACTTC. This sequence encodes CASSPTGVEQYF.

The chain carries TRBV27 and TRBJ1-4; D not certain. V shed 5 bases and J shed 0 bases, with 7 bases lying between them. Per germline, CDR1 MNHEY and CDR2 SMNVEV (reference sequence). The CDR3 is 14 residues long. The CDR3 coding sequence is TGTGCCAGCAGTCTACTATCAACTAATGAAAAACTGTTTTTT. Its protein is CASSLLSTNEKLFF.

V gene TRBV7-2 combines with J gene TRBJ2-1; D not resolved. There are 14 residues in the CDR3. CDR1 and CDR2 (germline): SGHTA, FQGNSA. V lost 1 base to trimming and J lost 5 bases, with 9 bases between them. The CDR3 reads CASSLDSIHNEQFF. The CDR3 DNA follows: TGTGCCAGCAGCTTAGACAGCATTCACAATGAGCAGTTCTTC.

Concerning this clone itself: Sequence at one end of the junction differs from germline and may be a read error. The genes are TRBV7-8 and TRBJ2-6; the D gene is possibly TRBD1 (5 bases). This CDR3 is 16 amino acids long. The germline V gene has CDR1 SGHVS and CDR2 FQNEAQ. CDR3 nucleotide sequence: TGTGCCAGCAGCTTAACCAGTATCCCTGGGGCCAACGGCCTGACTTTC. It is translated as CASSLTSIPGANGLTF.

The chain uses TRBV28 and TRBJ1-5; TRBD1 is a possible D gene (6 bases). Trimming took off 4 bases at V and 0 bases at J, with 13 bases between the two ends. This CDR3 spans 16 amino acids. CDR1 MDHEN and CDR2 SYDVKM come from the germline V gene. The CDR3 protein is CASSSYQGYSNQPQHF. The CDR3 nucleotides read TGTGCCAGCAGTTCATACCAGGGGTATAGCAATCAGCCCCAGCATTTT.

The chain links TRBV27 to TRBJ2-7, with D unclear. The CDR3 is made up of 14 amino acids. Germline CDR1 MNHEY, CDR2 SMNVEV (reference sequence). V shed 5 bases and J shed 3 bases, with 14 bases lying between them. CDR3 in amino acids: CASSPTTLLYEQYF. CDR3 bases: TGTGCCAGCAGTCCTACGACACTGCTCTACGAGCAGTACTTC.

The V gene is TRBV18, the J gene TRBJ2-5, with 11 bases identical to TRBD1. The J segment lost 4 bases and the V segment lost 6 bases, leaving 4 bases of the junction unmatched. Germline V CDR1 and CDR2: KGHSH, LQKENI. CDR3 length: 14 residues. DNA for the CDR3: TGTGCCAGCTCGCGGACAGGGGGCAGAGAGACCCAGTACTTC. Translating gives CASSRTGGRETQYF.

The rearrangement links TRBV6-6 to TRBJ1-4; D remains ambiguous. The CDR3 covers 14 residues. Germline-derived CDR1 and CDR2 are MNHNY and SVGAGI (reference sequence). V lost 5 bases, J lost 0 bases, and 7 bases lay in between. The CDR3 here is CASSNSATNEKLFF. CDR3 nucleotide sequence: TGTGCCAGCAGTAACAGTGCAACTAATGAAAAACTGTTTTTT.

V is TRBV2 and J is TRBJ1-3; maybe TRBD1 (5 bases). Trimming took 7 bases from V and 8 from J, leaving 18 bases between them. The CDR3 length is 14 residues. In germline, CDR1 is SNHLY, CDR2 FYNNEI. The CDR3 bases are TGTGCCAGCACCCCAAATAAGGGGTTCGACACCATATATTTT. Protein sequence: CASTPNKGFDTIYF.

Regarding this clone: The same CDR3 is also encoded by other DNA sequences in this sample. The chain couples TRBV5-1 to TRBJ1-2; D gene unclear. The germline V gene encodes CDR1 SGHRS and CDR2 YFSETQ. Trimming stripped 0 bases from V and 1 base from J, with 7 bases between. This CDR3 has 14 residues. This chain's CDR3 is CASSLDGLNYGYTF. CDR3 bases: TGCGCCAGCAGCTTGGACGGACTTAACTATGGCTACACCTTC.

This rearrangement joins TRBV5-1 to TRBJ1-4; no clear D gene. V lost 1 base to trimming and J lost 4 bases, with 14 bases between them. Germline CDR1 SGHRS, CDR2 YFSETQ. The CDR3 is 16 residues long. CDR3 coding DNA: TGCGCCAGCAGCTTGTCGTCAGGAGGATTTAATGAAAAACTGTTTTTT. It is translated as CASSLSSGGFNEKLFF.

This clone was found once. V is TRBV18 and J is TRBJ2-1, with 11 bases matching TRBD2. CDR1 and CDR2 (germline): KGHSH, LQKENI. V gave up 2 bases and J gave up 6 bases; unmatched junction bases: 3. The CDR3 runs 15 residues. Written as DNA, the CDR3 is TGTGCCAGCTCACCAACTCTAGCGGGGGGCAATGAGCAGTTCTTC. It yields the protein CASSPTLAGGNEQFF.

This clone was seen just once. The chain uses TRBV2 and TRBJ1-5, with TRBD1 matching 7 bases. With 5 bases clipped from V and 0 bases from J, the junction kept 7 bases outside the gene matches. This CDR3 is built from 16 residues. Germline CDR1 is SNHLY and CDR2 is FYNNEI. The CDR3 nucleotides read TGTGCCAGCAGTCCCCGGGACAGCCCTAGCAATCAGCCCCAGCATTTT. Protein: CASSPRDSPSNQPQHF. Full variable domain (outside the CDR3, taken from reference TRBV2 and TRBJ1-5): EPEVTQTPSHQVTQMGQEVILRCVPISNHLYFYWYRQILGQKVEFLVSFYNNEISEKSEIFDDQFSVERPDGSNFTLKIRSTKLEDSAMYFCASSPRDSPSNQPQHFGDGTRLSIL.

This sequence joins TRBV4-2 and TRBJ1-5, with 9 bases aligning to TRBD1. The CDR3 is made up of 16 amino acids. CDR1 and CDR2 (germline): LGHNA, YNFKEQ. V trimming: 0 bases; J trimming: 5 bases; junction bases outside the gene matches: 5. The CDR3 protein is CASSQDPGQGHQPQHF. The CDR3 nucleotides are TGTGCCAGCAGCCAAGATCCGGGACAGGGACATCAGCCCCAGCATTTT.